The 5 T cell receptor beta chains below all came from one sample that was sequenced in a study of T cell clonality in common variable immunodeficiency. Profiled with immunoSEQ multiplex PCR; TCRdb holds only in-frame clones, not every one. Recorded here are tens of thousands of clones, none singletons. Sequenced sample: peripheral blood mononuclear cells. The source is a person aged 18-70 years in good health.

This clone has at least ten counts. The read is 3 residues too short to cover the CDR3 end, so that end is filled in from the germline J gene. The gene calls are TRBV6-1 and TRBJ2-7; D perhaps matches TRBD2 (5 bases). V lost 1 base and J lost 3, with 10 bases in between. The CDR3 covers 14 residues. Germline CDR1 is MNHNS and CDR2 is SASEGT. The part of the CDR3 DNA that was read is TGTGCCAGCAGTGAAGTGGACTCAGTCTACGAG. Translating it yields CASSEVDSVYE. The whole CDR3 protein reads CASSEVDSVYEQYF.

This clone was observed at least ten times. The CDR3 end lies 3 residues beyond the end of the read and is filled in from the germline J gene. J is TRBJ2-7 and V is TRBV20-1; D gene unclear. CDR1 and CDR2 (germline): DFQATT, SNEGSKA (reference sequence). Trimming left V 4 bases short and J 5 bases short, with 21 bases between. The CDR3 has 15 residues. CDR3 DNA, as far as it was read: TGCAGTGCTACTCCGGGTCTCAGCCCTCACCACGAG. Its protein product is CSATPGLSPHHE. The entire CDR3 protein is CSATPGLSPHHEQYF.

This clone was seen repeatedly, ten times or more. With the read ending 3 residues before the CDR3 end, the germline J gene is used to fill in that end. The chain recombines TRBV5-6 with TRBJ2-5; weak D call: TRBD2 (6 bases). The CDR3 contains 15 residues. V gave up 5 bases and J gave up 3 bases, with 17 bases separating them. Germline CDR1 reads SGHDT; CDR2 reads YYEEEE. The part of the CDR3 DNA that was read is TGTGCCAGCAGTCGGGGGTTGGGGCGGGAAGAGACC. Translated: CASSRGLGREET. The complete CDR3 sequence is CASSRGLGREETQYF.

This clone was counted at least ten times. The read terminates 3 residues before the CDR3 end, so the remaining end is supplied by the germline J gene. The V call is TRBV2, the J call TRBJ2-1; TRBD2 aligns across 12 bases. CDR3 length equals 14 residues. After removal of 7 bases from V and 6 bases from J, the junction contained 4 bases not matched to a gene. The germline V gene has CDR1 SNHLY and CDR2 FYNNEI. The sequenced CDR3 bases are TGTGCCAGCACCGGACTAGCGGGATCCAATGAG. Translation gives CASTGLAGSNE. The full CDR3 protein reads CASTGLAGSNEQFF. Looking up the rest from reference TRBV2 and TRBJ2-1 gives the full variable domain: EPEVTQTPSHQVTQMGQEVILRCVPISNHLYFYWYRQILGQKVEFLVSFYNNEISEKSEIFDDQFSVERPDGSNFTLKIRSTKLEDSAMYFCASTGLAGSNEQFFGPGTRLTVL.

This clone was detected many times. Read data end 3 residues before the CDR3 end; the end is taken from the germline J gene. This chain connects TRBV18 to TRBJ2-7; 8 bases agree with TRBD1. The trim removed 3 bases at V and 0 bases at J, leaving 1 base unmatched. The CDR3 spans 14 residues. Germline lookup yields CDR1 KGHSH and CDR2 LQKENI. The part of the CDR3 DNA that was read is TGTGCCAGCTCACCCACAGGGGGCTCCTACGAG. Residues: CASSPTGGSYE. From start to end, the CDR3 is CASSPTGGSYEQYF.